One sample yielded the 16 T cell receptor beta chains listed below, sequenced in a study of T cell repertoires in cytomegalovirus infection. TCRdb reprocessed the reads with MiXCR, giving one entry per CDR3 protein. This repertoire shows some 680,000 distinct CDR3 sequences, roughly a third found once; its top ten account for 2.8%. Input material: PBMCs. These receptors all stem from a human donor in good health (CMV status not recorded). Some clones in this sample may be carry-over from other donors' samples.

This clonotype was picked up a small number of times. This chain connects TRBV7-8 to TRBJ2-1; tentatively, D is TRBD1 or TRBD2 (5 bases each). The CDR3 length is 17 residues. CDR1 is SGHVS and CDR2 is FQNEAQ in the germline V gene. Trimming removed 3 bases at V and 0 bases at J, with 15 bases between. CDR3 nucleotide sequence: TGTGCCAGCAGCTTCCGGGACGCCGGTAGCTCCTACAATGAGCAGTTCTTC. This sequence encodes CASSFRDAGSSYNEQFF.

This clonotype occurred once. The chain combines TRBV10-3 with TRBJ1-4; tentative D call: TRBD1 (5 bases). Germline V CDR1 and CDR2: ENHRY, SYGVKD. Trimming shortened V by 0 bases and J by 13 bases, and 18 bases separated the two germline ends. CDR3 length: 15 amino acids. The CDR3 bases are TGTGCCATCAGTGAGTCGACTGGGAATCGGAGGGGACTGTTTTTT. Translation gives CAISESTGNRRGLFF.

V gene TRBV3-1 combines with J gene TRBJ2-1; D may be TRBD2 (6 bases). Deletions cut 4 bases from V and 2 bases from J, with 9 bases between. The CDR3 extends over 14 amino acids. CDR1 is LGHDT, CDR2 YNNKEL, per germline (reference sequence). The CDR3 spells CASSPGLTYNEQFF. The CDR3 DNA reads TGTGCCAGCAGCCCGGGACTGACCTACAATGAGCAGTTCTTC.

The CDR3 DNA is TGCGCCAGCAGCTTGGAAGGGACAGCTAACACTGAAGCTTTCTTT. Translating gives CASSLEGTANTEAFF. V usage is TRBV5-1 and J usage is TRBJ1-1; 7 bases fit TRBD1. V lost 0 bases, J lost 2 bases, and 4 bases stayed unmatched. CDR1 and CDR2 (germline): SGHRS, YFSETQ. CDR3 length: 15 amino acids.

The chain employs TRBV7-8 and TRBJ2-2, with D possibly TRBD2 on 6 matching bases. This CDR3 is built from 11 residues. Germline CDR1 and CDR2: SGHVS and FQNEAQ. CDR3 sequence: CGGMDTGELFF. CDR3 nucleotide sequence: TGTGGCGGGATGGACACCGGGGAGCTGTTTTTT.

The chain is built from TRBV27 and TRBJ1-4, with unresolved D. The CDR3 extends over 14 amino acids. Trimming took 4 bases from V and 6 from J, leaving 12 bases between them. CDR1 and CDR2 (germline): MNHEY, SMNVEV (reference sequence). The CDR3, as DNA: TGTGCCAGCAGTTCCCGGGAAACGGATGAAAAACTGTTTTTT. Translating gives CASSSRETDEKLFF. The complete variable domain, with remaining parts taken from reference TRBV27 and TRBJ1-4, reads EAQVTQNPRYLITVTGKKLTVTCSQNMNHEYMSWYRQDPGLGLRQIYYSMNVEVTDKGDVPEGYKVSRKEKRNFPLILESPSPNQTSLYFCASSSRETDEKLFFGSGTQLSVL.

This clonotype has more than one count but fewer than ten. V is TRBV5-6 and J is TRBJ1-4, with a tentative D call TRBD1 (6 bases). V was clipped by 0 bases and J by 6 bases, with 18 bases between them. CDR3 size: 17 residues. Looked up from germline, CDR1 is SGHDT and CDR2 is YYEEEE. CDR3 sequence reads: CASSLDVSGGRHEKLFF. DNA of the CDR3: TGTGCCAGCAGCTTGGATGTAAGTGGGGGCCGGCATGAAAAACTGTTTTTT.

This clonotype turned up a few times. J is TRBJ1-6 and V is TRBV27; the D is unclear. The CDR3 is 14 residues long. Germline V gives CDR1 MNHEY, CDR2 SMNVEV (reference sequence). Deletions cut 1 base from V and 6 bases from J, with 7 bases between. CDR3 bases: TGTGCCAGCAGTTTATATTTGGGTAATTCACCCCTCCACTTT. It yields the protein CASSLYLGNSPLHF.

The sample holds a few counts of this clonotype. The J gene is TRBJ2-5, the V gene TRBV28, with D possibly being TRBD1 (6 bases). CDR1 MDHEN and CDR2 SYDVKM come from the germline V gene. The CDR3 has 15 amino acids. Deletions cut 5 bases from V and 2 bases from J, with 15 bases between. CDR3 nucleotide sequence: TGTGCCAGCAGTAGTCACCGGACAGTTCAAGAGACCCAGTACTTC. It codes for CASSSHRTVQETQYF.

Only a few counts were recorded for this clonotype. The chain has TRBV6-1 and TRBJ1-5, with 7 bases aligning to TRBD1. Germline CDR1 and CDR2: MNHNS and SASEGT. The CDR3 runs 16 residues. V lost 2 bases, J lost 1 base, and 5 bases stayed unmatched. The CDR3 DNA follows: TGTGCCAGCAGTGAATACAGGGGATTGAGCAATCAGCCCCAGCATTTT. Translated, it gives CASSEYRGLSNQPQHF.

The gene calls are TRBV7-9 and TRBJ2-7, with TRBD1 matching over 8 bases. CDR3 length: 15 residues. Germline CDR1 is SEHNR and CDR2 is FQNEAQ (reference sequence). Trimming at V came to 4 bases and at J to 5 bases, leaving 10 bases not matched to a gene. CDR3 residues: CASSYTDRGKHEQYF. The DNA for the CDR3 is TGTGCCAGCAGCTACACTGACAGGGGAAAACACGAGCAGTACTTC.

The chain couples TRBV10-3 to TRBJ2-7, with D uncertain. Trimming took off 10 bases at V and 3 bases at J, with 13 bases between the two ends. The germline V gene encodes CDR1 ENHRY and CDR2 SYGVKD. The CDR3 contains 12 residues. CDR3 in amino acids: CATLGGIYEQYF. The CDR3 region has the DNA TGTGCCACCCTAGGCGGCATCTACGAGCAGTACTTC.

This sequence joins TRBV7-9 and TRBJ2-7, with D uncertain. V dropped 0 bases and J dropped 0 bases, with 12 bases sitting between them. The CDR3 has 16 amino acids. The germline CDR1 and CDR2 sequences are SEHNR and FQNEAQ (reference sequence). The DNA of the CDR3 is TGTGCCAGCAGCTTAGCAAATAGGATCATCTCCTACGAGCAGTACTTC. This gives the protein CASSLANRIISYEQYF.

The chain uses TRBV5-1 and TRBJ2-1, with 8 bases identical to TRBD2. The V segment lost 1 base and the J segment 9 bases; nucleotides outside the gene matches: 12. Germline loops: CDR1 SGHRS, CDR2 YFSETQ. The CDR3 spans 16 residues. The CDR3: CASSLNGGAVQGEQFF. The CDR3 DNA sequence: TGCGCCAGCAGCTTGAACGGGGGGGCCGTCCAGGGTGAGCAGTTCTTC.

This clonotype has just a few counts. J is TRBJ2-2 and V is TRBV28; D tentatively reads TRBD1 or TRBD2 (5 bases each). The ends were cut back, 6 bases at V and 3 bases at J, with 20 bases in the middle. The CDR3 has 17 amino acids. CDR1 and CDR2 (germline): MDHEN, SYDVKM. In nucleotides, the CDR3 is TGTGCCAGCAGCATGGGGGTAGGCGGTATACACACCGGGGAGCTGTTTTTT. Its protein product is CASSMGVGGIHTGELFF. The complete variable domain, with remaining parts taken from reference TRBV28 and TRBJ2-2, reads DVKVTQSSRYLVKRTGEKVFLECVQDMDHENMFWYRQDPGLGLRLIYFSYDVKMKEKGDIPEGYSVSREKKERFSLILESASTNQTSMYLCASSMGVGGIHTGELFFGEGSRLTVL.

In its sample, this clonotype was seen a few times. The chain couples TRBV5-1 to TRBJ2-3, with a weak D call TRBD1 (6 bases). Germline-derived CDR1 and CDR2 are SGHRS and YFSETQ. V gave up 6 bases and J gave up 0 bases, with 14 bases separating them. The CDR3 is 15 amino acids. The CDR3 reads CASTDGTTSTDTQYF. CDR3 coding DNA: TGCGCCAGCACGGACGGGACAACTAGCACAGATACGCAGTATTTT.